This T cell receptor (beta chain) came from a study of T cells in Graves' hyperthyroidism and ophthalmopathy. Trimming pared 4 bases from V and 6 bases from J, leaving 6 bases between. The germline gives CDR1 LGHDT, CDR2 YNNKEL (reference sequence). There are 12 residues in the CDR3. Amplified TCR beta CDR3 regions came from RNA transcripts. The study used the HTBI primer set for a first-round RT-PCR of the TCR CDR3. MiXCR, applied by TCRdb to the multiplex PCR reads, yields one record per CDR3 protein. The table includes around 35,000 distinct CDR3 sequences, 40% to 65% detected once. The sequence was obtained from a woman aged 40-49 years with Graves' ophthalmopathy. The sequencing input was blood. The genes are TRBV3-1 and TRBJ2-2; D is ambiguous. CDR3 in DNA: TGTGCCAGCAGCCTAGGCTCCGGGGAGCTGTTTTTT. Its protein product is CASSLGSGELFF.